A selection of T cell receptor beta chains follows, all from one sample in a study of OX40 agonist ivuxolimab in advanced cancers. The table came from immunoSEQ multiplex PCR; TCRdb's copy has only in-frame clones and leaves some out. The table shows roughly 70,000 clones, with about 88% occurring only once. The sequencing here drew on CD4+ or CD8+ T cells sorted from blood, taken in a trial of the OX40 agonist ivuxolimab. These receptors originate from an adult with an advanced solid tumor such as melanoma, head and neck, liver or kidney cancer. CDR3s include the opening cysteine and the closing phenylalanine or tryptophan. A D gene is named only where the DNA matches it firmly. The listing skips clone size in some rows; elsewhere it reads once, few, many or a size class.

clone_size,v_call,d_call,j_call,cdr3_nt,cdr3_aa
few,TRBV10-3,.,TRBJ1-5,TGTGCCATCATGAGGGACGGGGGCAATCAGCCCCAGCATTTT,CAIMRDGGNQPQHF
.,TRBV6-6,.,TRBJ2-3,TGTGCCAGCAGTTACTCAGGGGGCACAGATACGCAGTATTTT,CASSYSGGTDTQYF
.,TRBV30,.,TRBJ1-3,TGTGCCTGGAGGATAAGGGGTTCCGGAAACACCATATATTTT,CAWRIRGSGNTIYF
.,TRBV11-2,TRBD1,TRBJ2-1,TGTGCCAGCAGCCGTGGACAGGGGAGCTACAATGAGCAGTTCTTC,CASSRGQGSYNEQFF
.,TRBV19,.,TRBJ1-5,TGTGCCAGTAGGGACAGTTATAGCAATCAGCCCCAGCATTTT,CASRDSYSNQPQHF
.,TRBV5-1,TRBD2,TRBJ2-1,TGCGCCAGCAGCTTGGGACTAGCGATAGGTGAGCAGTTCTTC,CASSLGLAIGEQFF
.,TRBV6-1,.,TRBJ1-1,TGTGCCACGAGGTCGGGGAGGACTGAAGCTTTCTTT,CATRSGRTEAFF
.,TRBV5-5,TRBD1,TRBJ1-2,TGTGCCAGCAGCTCTGGACAGGCCGAACTCTATGGCTACACCTTC,CASSSGQAELYGYTF
.,TRBV4-1,TRBD1,TRBJ2-7,TGCGCCAGCAGCCCGCCGGGACAGTCCTACGAGCAGTACTTC,CASSPPGQSYEQYF
.,TRBV5-8,.,TRBJ2-4,TGTGCCAGCAGCTTAGGGGATCTAGCAGGGAACATTCAGTACTTC,CASSLGDLAGNIQYF
.,TRBV5-6,.,TRBJ2-1,TGTGCCAGCAGTACTGGGGCGGGTGTTCCCTACAATGAGCAGTTCTTC,CASSTGAGVPYNEQFF
once,TRBV14,.,TRBJ2-3,TGTGCCAGCAGCCCCACCCTAGGAACAGATACGCAGTATTTT,CASSPTLGTDTQYF
.,TRBV4-2,TRBD2,TRBJ2-1,TGTGCCAGCAGCCAAGCAGGAGGACTAGCGGGAGGGGGCAATGAGCAGTTCTTC,CASSQAGGLAGGGNEQFF
.,TRBV15,.,TRBJ1-5,TGTGCCACCAGCAGAGATACATTCCAGCCCCAGCATTTT,CATSRDTFQPQHF
.,TRBV11-2,TRBD2,TRBJ2-1,TGTGCCAGCATGATCCTAGCGGGAGGGTTGGATGAGCAGTTCTTC,CASMILAGGLDEQFF
.,TRBV5-1,.,TRBJ2-1,TGCGCCAGCAGCTTGGCCGCGGGACGCTCCTACAATGAGCAGTTCTTC,CASSLAAGRSYNEQFF
.,TRBV9,TRBD2,TRBJ2-2,TGTGCCAGCAGCAAACCGGGACTAGCGGGTTCCGGGGAGCTGTTTTTT,CASSKPGLAGSGELFF
.,TRBV5-4,TRBD2,TRBJ2-7,TGTGCCAGCAGTATCCAGCGGGGTTCCTACGAGCAGTACTTC,CASSIQRGSYEQYF
.,TRBV7-8,TRBD1,TRBJ1-4,TGTGCCAGCAGCTTAGCGACCTGGGGACAGCAGAATGAAAAACTGTTTTTT,CASSLATWGQQNEKLFF
.,TRBV29-1,TRBD1,TRBJ1-2,TGCAGCGTTGAAGGGACAGGGGGCGGTGGCTACACCTTC,CSVEGTGGGGYTF
.,TRBV5-1,.,TRBJ2-1,TGCGCCAGCAGCTGGATATCAACCTACAATGAGCAGTTCTTC,CASSWISTYNEQFF
few,TRBV5-6,.,TRBJ2-3,TGTGCCAGCAGCTTGGCTCTGGGGACGGGCAAAGATACGCAGTATTTT,CASSLALGTGKDTQYF
.,TRBV4-1,.,TRBJ2-5,TGCGCCAGCAGCCAAGGAGCGGGGACAGGCCTCCAAGAGACCCAGTACTTC,CASSQGAGTGLQETQYF
.,TRBV7-9,TRBD2,TRBJ2-1,TGTGCCAGCAGCGCAGAGGGACTAGCGGCTACTGATGAGCAGTTCTTC,CASSAEGLAATDEQFF
.,TRBV5-6,.,TRBJ2-2,TGTGCCAGCAGCTTGCGGGGGGCAAATGCCGGGGAGCTGTTTTTT,CASSLRGANAGELFF
once,TRBV5-8,.,TRBJ1-5,TGTGCCAGCAGCTTGGGCGCGGCGGGTTATAGCAATCAGCCCCAGCATTTT,CASSLGAAGYSNQPQHF
.,TRBV2,TRBD1,TRBJ1-1,TGTGCCAGCAGTGACGACAGGGCCCGTGGCACTGAAGCTTTCTTT,CASSDDRARGTEAFF
.,TRBV7-2,.,TRBJ2-5,TGTGCCAGCAGCCCCCGCCGACTCAAGACCCAGTACTTC,CASSPRRLKTQYF
.,TRBV12-5,TRBD1,TRBJ1-1,TGTGCTAGTGGTAAGTCGACAGGGGACACTGAAGCTTTCTTT,CASGKSTGDTEAFF
few,TRBV29-1,TRBD2,TRBJ2-1,TGCAGCGGTGGCAGCGGGAGTTGGGATGAGCAGTTCTTC,CSGGSGSWDEQFF
.,TRBV11-2,TRBD2,TRBJ2-1,TGTGCCATCGACCGGGGCGGGGGTTACAATGAGCAGTTCTTC,CAIDRGGGYNEQFF
.,TRBV9,TRBD2,TRBJ2-1,TGTGCCAGCAGCGTCCGACTAGCGGGAGGAGAGAATGAGCAGTTCTTC,CASSVRLAGGENEQFF
once,TRBV27,TRBD2,TRBJ2-7,TGTGCCAGCAGTTTATCGGCTAGCGGGAGCTACGAGCAGTACTTC,CASSLSASGSYEQYF
.,TRBV7-3,TRBD2,TRBJ2-1,TGTGCCAGCAGCTTGCCAGCGGGAGGGCTCGATGAGCAGTTCTTC,CASSLPAGGLDEQFF
.,TRBV30,TRBD1,TRBJ2-2,TGTGCCTGGAGTAAGATGGACAGGGCTGACACCGGGGAGCTGTTTTTT,CAWSKMDRADTGELFF
.,TRBV2,.,TRBJ2-1,TGTGCCAGCAGGCCACAGGGAGATGAGCAGTTCTTC,CASRPQGDEQFF
.,TRBV11-2,TRBD2,TRBJ2-7,TGTGCCAGCAGCTTAGAAGGGACTAGATACGAGCAGTACTTC,CASSLEGTRYEQYF
.,TRBV9,TRBD1,TRBJ2-1,TGTGCCAGCAGCACAAGGACAGGGGGCGCAAACAATGAGCAGTTCTTC,CASSTRTGGANNEQFF
once,TRBV9,TRBD2,TRBJ2-1,TGTGCCAGCACCACCACTAGCGGGAGTTACAATGAGCAGTTCTTC,CASTTTSGSYNEQFF
once,TRBV11-2,.,TRBJ2-1,TGTGCCAGCAGCTTAGATCGGGAAAATGAGCAGTTCTTC,CASSLDRENEQFF